The clone carrying this TCR beta chain was seen repeatedly, ten times or more. Trimming removed 5 bases from V and 6 bases from J; junction bases left unmatched: 6. CDR3 length: 15 residues. Germline V gene data show CDR1 as MNHEY and CDR2 as SVGAGI. These data are taken from a study of blood T cells in healthy people across ages. Primers used in a second PCR of roughly 6 to 11 cycles were a sample-barcoded 5' primer and a J-beta primer mix. TCRdb redid the calling of the 5' RACE reads with MiXCR, one entry per CDR3 protein. Of over 500,000 distinct CDR3 sequences in the sample, 45% to 60% were seen once.

The sequencing sample was made of blood. The clonotype was recovered from a woman at least 80 years old in good health. The V gene is TRBV6-5, the J gene TRBJ2-1; TRBD2 matches 11 bases. CDR3 protein: CASSTLAGDLNEQFF. In nucleotides, the CDR3 is TGTGCCAGCAGTACACTAGCGGGGGACCTCAATGAGCAGTTCTTC.